The TCR beta chain under discussion was sequenced for a study of T cell responses to AZD1222 COVID-19 vaccine (dated by TCRdb to about 2021). With respect to the entire study: AZD1222 recipients whose second dose came at about 4 weeks and those whose second dose came at about 12 weeks were combined into one group, since spike-specific TCR depth and breadth did not differ between the two schedules. Enrollment into the trials was organized by age into subgroups of 18-55, 56-69 and 70-plus years, and those subgroups contained roughly 140, 27 and 60 TCR-sequenced participants, respectively. TCR sequencing covered 233 trial participants: 200 to 210 given two doses of AZD1222 and 26 given two doses of MenACWY control vaccine.

The research as a whole found: Conclusions about previously exposed vaccinees are limited, since just five or six AZD1222 recipients were seropositive for SARS-CoV-2 at baseline. Because no samples from the day 14 peak response were available, repertoires could be characterized only after the peak T cell response. After two AZD1222 doses, both the breadth and the depth of spike-specific TCRs were significantly higher than at day 0 and than in MenACWY recipients. Participants were mostly white British and included more females than males, and it was suggested by the authors that clonal diversity may have been underestimated. Epitopes outside the regions mutated in the B.1.351 and B.1.1.7 variants were reportedly recognized by nearly half of the unique spike-specific TCRs. In the small 56-69-year group, the increase in depth fell short of significance, most likely because of low power. CD4 TCRs associated with the vaccine covered the entire spike protein, and the dominant responses were in regions 160-218 and 743-854.

Of note for this clone: No antigen is known for it. Base qualities are not at hand, and no much larger clone is one base apart.

At the junction V is shortened by 5 bases and J by 3 bases, with 13 bases in between. The CDR3, cysteine through phenylalanine, is 13 amino acids long. The DNA shown is the 39-base CDR3, in frame from base 1. Reading the germline V gene gives CDR1 SQVTM and CDR2 ANQGSEA. The time point label, as the study defines it: baseline before first vaccination. Samples from vaccinated people were obtained from the UK trials COV001 and COV002, which included a single-blind randomized controlled phase 2/3 trial of AZD1222 (ChAdOx1 nCoV-19) in healthy adults. For TCRbeta chain sequencing, PBMC samples from trial participants were taken at day 0 and at day 28 after the second dose. The CDR3 regions of human TCRbeta chains were analyzed by immunosequencing. The paper's processing steps were these. TCRs in the repertoires were matched against a reference library of SARS-CoV-2-specific TCRs that had been generated with the MIRA antigen-specificity platform. Breadth meant the fraction of unique TCRs that were SARS-CoV-2-associated, whereas depth meant the fraction of total T cells that were SARS-CoV-2-associated. Using the MIRA data, every spike-specific TCR was mapped to the spike region that the TCR reacted to and assigned to either a CD4 or a CD8 class. Log10-transformed breadth and depth values were compared by one-way ANOVA with Sidak's multiple comparisons tests. The clones in this table, taken by TCRdb from immuneACCESS, are in-frame only. Not every clone is retained; where verified, under half of the shortfall comes from an unresolved V gene, and the cause of the rest is unknown. V and J calls and clone size are given by that table; D and trimming were obtained from the DNA. The sample table holds 120,000 or so clones, of which about 90% were seen once. The ten largest clones take up under 7% of the sample.

This sequence was found in an adult in good health. The rearranged chain carries TRBV29-1 and TRBJ1-2, with TRBD1 tentatively as D gene (5 bases match). The sequences come from peripheral blood, collected on day 0 of AZD1222 vaccination. The base sequence is TGCAGCGTTTTAGTGGGACGAGACTATGGCTACACCTTC. The resulting protein is CSVLVGRDYGYTF. The CDR3 plus the reference TRBV29-1 and TRBJ1-2 genes for the other parts give the full variable domain: SAVISQKPSRDICQRGTSLTIQCQVDSQVTMMFWYRQQPGQSLTLIATANQGSEATYESGFVIDKFPISRPNLTFSTLTVSNMSPEDSSIYLCSVLVGRDYGYTFGSGTRLTVV.